The sequence of this TCR beta chain was determined in a study of T-cell memory formation after mild COVID-19. Study-wide points: Clones shrinking from day 15 to 85 showed even CD4/CD8 mixes; later expanders tilted CD4+. Pre-infection memory showed some responding clones, and this suggested that cross-reactive memory joined. Shrinking CD4+ clones resided mostly in CM and EM, and CD8+ ones in EMRA.

5'RACE primed at constant segments yielded TCR alpha and TCR beta cDNA libraries bearing sample barcodes and UMIs. From the 5' RACE reads, TCRdb called clonotypes with MiXCR, one entry per CDR3 protein. The sample has about 470,000 distinct CDR3 sequences, roughly 25% seen once. The V gene's germline CDR1 is SEHNR and CDR2 FQNEAQ (reference sequence). The CDR3 spans 15 residues. Trimming took 5 bases from V and 3 from J; bases not matched to a gene: 7. This clonotype was seen more than once but under ten times. Its cognate antigen is unknown. The sequencing input was PBMCs or a T cell subset sorted from them (not recorded which). This TCR came from an adult woman who had mild COVID-19 (a few samples of this study predate the infection). Cell type and time point are not known. The gene calls are TRBV7-9 and TRBJ2-7, with TRBD2 matching 10 bases. This CDR3 is CASSLAAGGLYEQYF. DNA for the CDR3: TGTGCCAGCAGCCTGGCAGCGGGAGGGCTCTACGAGCAGTACTTC.